This T cell receptor (beta chain) was retrieved from a study of siplizumab effects on memory and regulatory T cells. Points on this clone: Its matching antigen is unknown.

Overall study findings and caveats: Only a minority of proliferating CD4+ or CD8+ clones had an assignable naive or memory phenotype, with roughly 75-97% lacking one. Naive T cells, seemingly more diverse than memory cells, seemed major alloresponse contributors. It was never confirmed that proliferating Tregs from siplizumab cultures were suppressive.

Trimming removed 0 bases from V and 4 bases from J, with 11 bases in between. Germline values: CDR1 LGHNA, CDR2 YSLEER. The length of the CDR3 is 15 residues. Method: immunoSEQ multiplex PCR; TCRdb's copy keeps in-frame clones and lacks some. The sample contains some 100,000 clones, roughly 96% of which appear only once. Sequences were generated from unstimulated naive, memory, effector memory and TEMRA subsets in three donor pairs. V is TRBV4-3 and J is TRBJ2-3, with TRBD2 as a possible D gene (6 bases). Sequencing used naive CD4+ T cells sorted from blood. The sequence was collected from a human donor in good health. DNA of the CDR3: TGCGCCAGCAGCCAAGAGGGGGGAGGCCCAGATACGCAGTATTTT. Translation: CASSQEGGGPDTQYF.